The rows below give T cell receptor beta chains drawn from one sample of a study of T cells after yellow fever vaccination. A single record per CDR3 protein comes from TCRdb applying MiXCR to the 5' RACE reads. The sample lists about 320,000 distinct CDR3 sequences, 3.5% to 4.5% occurring once. The sample was PBMCs, taken 15 days after the yellow fever booster vaccination. The receptor set was obtained from a man aged 18 to 30 who received the YFV17D yellow fever vaccine. The CDR3 runs from the conserved cysteine through the conserved F or W. The order of the fields is V gene, J gene, D gene, clone size, CDR3 protein, CDR3 DNA. D genes are given only for firm matches. Size is stated for part of the rows, as once, few or many counts, or as a class when the clone is expanded.

v_call: TRBV12-3/TRBV12-4
j_call: TRBJ2-2
d_call: -
clone_size: -
cdr3_aa: CASTPGTLKNTGELFF
cdr3_nt: TGTGCCAGCACCCCCGGGACTCTAAAGAACACCGGGGAGCTGTTTTTT

v_call: TRBV4-3
j_call: TRBJ1-1
d_call: -
clone_size: many
cdr3_aa: CASSPGTDFQAFF
cdr3_nt: TGCGCCAGCAGCCCCGGGACCGACTTTCAAGCTTTCTTT

v_call: TRBV29-1
j_call: TRBJ2-5
d_call: -
clone_size: many
cdr3_aa: CSVGGQAQETQYF
cdr3_nt: TGCAGCGTGGGAGGACAGGCGCAAGAGACCCAGTACTTC

v_call: TRBV4-1
j_call: TRBJ2-1
d_call: -
clone_size: many
cdr3_aa: CASSRPMQAGEQFF
cdr3_nt: TGCGCCAGCAGCCGACCCATGCAGGCCGGTGAGCAGTTCTTC

v_call: TRBV7-9
j_call: TRBJ1-6
d_call: TRBD1
clone_size: many
cdr3_aa: CAIQGGLDSPLHF
cdr3_nt: TGTGCCATCCAGGGGGGCCTGGATTCACCCCTCCACTTT

v_call: TRBV28
j_call: TRBJ2-1
d_call: TRBD2
clone_size: few
cdr3_aa: CASSPPVPLAGANEQFF
cdr3_nt: TGTGCCAGCAGTCCCCCGGTTCCGCTAGCGGGGGCGAATGAGCAGTTCTTC

v_call: TRBV4-1
j_call: TRBJ2-3
d_call: TRBD2
clone_size: -
cdr3_aa: CASSTGTSKDTQYF
cdr3_nt: TGCGCCAGCAGCACCGGGACTAGCAAAGATACGCAGTATTTT

v_call: TRBV5-1
j_call: TRBJ2-3
d_call: TRBD1
clone_size: many
cdr3_aa: CASSFDPGTGADTQYF
cdr3_nt: TGCGCCAGCAGCTTCGATCCCGGGACAGGGGCGGATACGCAGTATTTT

v_call: TRBV7-3
j_call: TRBJ2-2
d_call: TRBD2
clone_size: few
cdr3_aa: CASSLTSSGGVGTGELFF
cdr3_nt: TGTGCCAGCAGCTTAACCTCCTCTGGGGGGGTCGGGACCGGGGAGCTGTTTTTT

v_call: TRBV3-1
j_call: TRBJ2-2
d_call: TRBD2
clone_size: few
cdr3_aa: CASSQGGTRELFF
cdr3_nt: TGTGCCAGCAGCCAGGGAGGGACCCGGGAGCTGTTTTTT

v_call: TRBV6-4
j_call: TRBJ1-6
d_call: TRBD1
clone_size: few
cdr3_aa: CASLLALNRGGSPLHF
cdr3_nt: TGTGCCAGCCTCCTGGCCCTGAACAGGGGCGGTTCACCCCTCCACTTT

v_call: TRBV10-1
j_call: TRBJ1-1
d_call: -
clone_size: many
cdr3_aa: CASSFNGNTEAFF
cdr3_nt: TGCGCCAGCAGTTTTAACGGGAACACTGAAGCTTTCTTT

v_call: TRBV4-3
j_call: TRBJ1-6
d_call: -
clone_size: many
cdr3_aa: CASSHPGLSPLHF
cdr3_nt: TGCGCCAGCAGCCACCCGGGACTGTCACCCCTCCACTTT

v_call: TRBV5-1
j_call: TRBJ1-5
d_call: -
clone_size: many
cdr3_aa: CASSLRGGNQPQHF
cdr3_nt: TGTGCCAGCAGCTTGCGAGGAGGCAATCAGCCCCAGCATTTT

v_call: TRBV12-3/TRBV12-4
j_call: TRBJ2-2
d_call: -
clone_size: many
cdr3_aa: CASSLGRQGSGELFF
cdr3_nt: TGTGCCAGCAGTTTAGGGCGGCAGGGGAGCGGGGAGCTGTTTTTT

v_call: TRBV10-2
j_call: TRBJ1-5
d_call: -
clone_size: few
cdr3_aa: CASSPSLGGHQPQHF
cdr3_nt: TGCGCCAGCAGCCCTTCCTTGGGCGGTCATCAGCCCCAGCATTTT

v_call: TRBV7-2
j_call: TRBJ2-2
d_call: TRBD2
clone_size: many
cdr3_aa: CASSRSSGGTTGELFF
cdr3_nt: TGTGCCAGCAGCCGAAGCAGCGGGGGGACTACCGGGGAGCTGTTTTTT

v_call: TRBV12-3/TRBV12-4
j_call: TRBJ1-1
d_call: -
clone_size: many
cdr3_aa: CASMSEASEAFF
cdr3_nt: TGTGCCAGCATGTCGGAGGCCTCTGAAGCTTTCTTT

v_call: TRBV28
j_call: TRBJ1-2
d_call: -
clone_size: few
cdr3_aa: CASSAGDLNYGYTF
cdr3_nt: TGTGCCAGCAGTGCGGGGGACCTTAACTATGGCTACACCTTC

v_call: TRBV20-1
j_call: TRBJ1-2
d_call: TRBD1
clone_size: few
cdr3_aa: CSASKDRALRGYTF
cdr3_nt: TGCAGTGCCAGCAAGGACAGGGCTCTACGGGGCTACACCTTC

v_call: TRBV24-1
j_call: TRBJ2-2
d_call: TRBD2
clone_size: many
cdr3_aa: CATSTPGGGDTGELFF
cdr3_nt: TGTGCCACCAGTACGCCGGGCGGGGGAGACACCGGGGAGCTGTTTTTT

v_call: TRBV5-1
j_call: TRBJ2-1
d_call: -
clone_size: -
cdr3_aa: CASLRGMGQPNEQFF
cdr3_nt: TGCGCCAGCTTACGGGGGATGGGACAGCCCAATGAGCAGTTCTTC

v_call: TRBV27
j_call: TRBJ1-2
d_call: -
clone_size: many
cdr3_aa: CASSNRRDYGYTF
cdr3_nt: TGTGCCAGCAGTAATCGACGGGACTATGGCTACACCTTC

v_call: TRBV5-1
j_call: TRBJ1-6
d_call: TRBD1
clone_size: many
cdr3_aa: CASGQGASNSPLHF
cdr3_nt: TGCGCCAGCGGACAGGGAGCCAGTAATTCACCCCTCCACTTT

v_call: TRBV3-1
j_call: TRBJ2-5
d_call: -
clone_size: many
cdr3_aa: CASSRLEGQETQYF
cdr3_nt: TGTGCCAGCAGCCGACTAGAGGGACAAGAGACCCAGTACTTC

v_call: TRBV20-1
j_call: TRBJ2-2
d_call: -
clone_size: -
cdr3_aa: CRRIRGATIGELFF
cdr3_nt: TGCAGGAGAATTCGGGGGGCGACGATCGGGGAGCTGTTTTTT

v_call: TRBV5-1
j_call: TRBJ1-1
d_call: -
clone_size: few
cdr3_aa: CASSHNRASTEAFF
cdr3_nt: TGCGCCAGCAGCCACAACAGGGCTTCCACTGAAGCTTTCTTT

v_call: TRBV12-3/TRBV12-4
j_call: TRBJ2-3
d_call: -
clone_size: few
cdr3_aa: CASSPAGGGAGDTQYF
cdr3_nt: TGTGCCAGCAGTCCCGCGGGTGGGGGGGCCGGGGATACGCAGTATTTT

v_call: TRBV7-2
j_call: TRBJ2-3
d_call: -
clone_size: many
cdr3_aa: CASSLGGGNTDTQYF
cdr3_nt: TGTGCCAGCAGCTTAGGCGGGGGCAACACAGATACGCAGTATTTT

v_call: TRBV28
j_call: TRBJ1-2
d_call: -
clone_size: -
cdr3_aa: CASSATYGYTF
cdr3_nt: TGTGCCAGCAGTGCTACGTATGGCTACACCTTC